The entry below gives a single TCR beta chain sequence along with its context. Its target is unknown. Germline loops: CDR1 SGHNT, CDR2 YENEEA. Between the trimmed V and J ends, which lost 6 bases and 2 bases, there was a span of 11 bases. This CDR3 is built from 13 residues. The sample originates from a study of T cell responses to AZD1222 COVID-19 vaccine. Looking at the study overall: Analyses pooled second doses at about 4 or about 12 weeks. General study findings and limits: Variant regions that are unmutated are reportedly the target of nearly half of spike-specific TCRs. The breadth and depth of Spike-specific TCRs increased once two AZD1222 doses had been given. Along spike, vaccine-associated CD4 TCRs were found throughout, with dominance at 160-218 and 743-854.

The method was immunoSEQ multiplex PCR; TCRdb's version includes in-frame clones alone and lacks a portion of them. There are roughly 120,000 clones in the sample; 87% occur only once, and around 7.5% lies in the top ten. Sequenced here: peripheral blood, sampled on day 0 of AZD1222 vaccination. The origin of this receptor is an adult in good health. This sequence joins TRBV11-3 and TRBJ2-7, with D perhaps given as TRBD1 or TRBD2 (5 bases each). The CDR3: CASSKGPTYEQYF. The CDR3 DNA is TGTGCCAGCAGTAAGGGACCGACCTACGAGCAGTACTTC.